The entry below describes one T cell receptor beta chain. This sample stems from a study of T cells expressing NK-cell markers. From germline, CDR1 is SGHTA and CDR2 FQGTGA. The CDR3 is 17 amino acids. TCRdb processed the 5' RACE reads again and assigns one entry to each CDR3 protein, with no DNA. The sample has 250,000 or so distinct CDR3 sequences. Sequencing used blood T cells: a sorted CD56 or NKG2C T cell subset, CD4+ or CD8+ T cells, or bulk PBMC T cells (not recorded which). This receptor was identified in a woman between 18 and 70 years old in good health. The chain uses TRBV7-3 and TRBJ2-5; TCRdb picks TRBD2, but there is no DNA to check that call. CDR3 sequence reads: CASSYGAGTSRGQTQYF.